Included here is one T cell receptor beta chain sequence, with context. This PCR relied on a set of 60 Vbeta primers and 13 Jbeta primers. The repertoire was sequenced with immunoSEQ multiplex PCR; TCRdb's copy has only in-frame clones and lacks some. Counted here are 75,000 to 90,000 clones, 72% occurring once; the ten biggest clones make up roughly 10%. This specimen belongs to a study of cytomegalovirus exposure and HLA in healthy donors. The CDR3 sequence is 17 residues long. Trimming at V came to 5 bases and at J to 0 bases, leaving 11 bases not matched to a gene. Germline CDR1 PRHDT, CDR2 FYEKMQ (reference sequence).

The genes are TRBV13 and TRBJ2-7, with 9 bases aligning to TRBD2. What was sequenced was PBMCs. The sequence came from a woman in her thirties or forties in good health and CMV-seropositive. The CDR3 DNA is TGTGCCAGCAGCCGATGGATCCCGACTAGCGGCTCCTACGAGCAGTACTTC. This encodes CASSRWIPTSGSYEQYF.